Ten or more counts support the clone carrying this T cell receptor beta chain. This entry belongs to a study of T cells after yellow fever vaccination. Germline values: CDR1 LGHNA, CDR2 YSLEER. The V end was cut by 0 bases, the J end by 0 bases, with 7 bases between. The CDR3 spans 15 residues. UMIs and a universal primer site were added when TCR cDNA was made by 5'RACE template switching. TCRdb reprocessed the 5' RACE reads via MiXCR and lists one record per CDR3 protein. Altogether about 120,000 distinct CDR3 sequences are present, more than 5.5% being singletons, with the ten largest covering 2.5% to 3.5%.

Material: CD4+ T cells sorted from PBMCs, obtained about 41 days after the first yellow fever vaccination. The V gene is TRBV4-3, the J gene TRBJ2-3, with no clear D. This TCR was recovered from a man younger than 30 who received the YFV17D yellow fever vaccine. The CDR3, as DNA: TGCGCCAGCAGCCAAGATCACAGTAGCACAGATACGCAGTATTTT. As protein: CASSQDHSSTDTQYF.